Following are 15 T cell receptor beta chains from one sample sequenced in a study of cytomegalovirus exposure and HLA in healthy donors. 60 Vbeta and 13 Jbeta primers were used in PCR. Generated by immunoSEQ multiplex PCR, the TCRdb table keeps only in-frame clones and is missing some. The table includes 150,000 to 200,000 clones, roughly 77% detected once. The sample comprised PBMCs. The receptors shown here come from a woman aged 30 to 39 in good health and CMV-seronegative.

This clone was counted only a few times. The chain couples TRBV6-5 to TRBJ2-5; D might be TRBD1 (5 bases). Between the trimmed V and J ends, which lost 6 bases and 1 base, there was a span of 15 bases. Per germline, CDR1 MNHEY and CDR2 SVGAGI. CDR3 length: 15 residues. The CDR3 sequence is CASRHHLRGQETQYF. CDR3 nucleotide sequence: TGTGCCAGCAGACATCACCTTAGGGGCCAAGAGACCCAGTACTTC.

This clone showed up just once. The rearrangement links TRBV5-4 to TRBJ2-7, with 11 bases fitting TRBD1. With V trimmed by 0 bases and J by 3 bases, 5 bases remained unmatched. CDR1 and CDR2 (germline): SGHNT, YYREEE (reference sequence). The CDR3 runs 16 residues. Here the CDR3 reads CASSLGGGQGVYEQYF. CDR3 coding DNA: TGTGCCAGCAGCTTGGGGGGGGGACAGGGGGTCTACGAGCAGTACTTC. Based on the CDR3 plus reference TRBV5-4 and TRBJ2-7, the full variable domain is ETGVTQSPTHLIKTRGQQVTLRCSSQSGHNTVSWYQQALGQGPQFIFQYYREEENGRGNFPPRFSGLQFPNYSSELNVNALELDDSALYLCASSLGGGQGVYEQYFGPGTRLTVT.

V gene TRBV2 combines with J gene TRBJ2-5, with 9 bases identical to TRBD2. Unmatched junction bases numbered 16, after V lost 6 bases and J lost 2 bases. The CDR3 consists of 18 residues. The germline CDR1 and CDR2 sequences are SNHLY and FYNNEI. This CDR3 reads CASSPRRVAGDSQETQYF. The CDR3 DNA reads TGTGCCAGCAGCCCTCGTCGGGTAGCGGGGGACTCACAAGAGACCCAGTACTTC.

V and J are TRBV7-2 and TRBJ2-7, with 12 bases matching TRBD2. J gave up 4 bases and V 5 bases, and 6 bases lay outside the gene matches. This CDR3 contains 15 residues. Germline V gene data show CDR1 as SGHTA and CDR2 as FQGNSA. The CDR3 DNA reads as TGTGCCAGCAGCATTGACACTAGCGGGGGGTACGAGCAGTACTTC. This codes for CASSIDTSGGYEQYF.

The J gene is TRBJ1-3, the V gene TRBV19, with a weak D call TRBD1 (6 bases). This CDR3 comprises 15 residues. V was clipped by 7 bases and J by 4 bases, with 17 bases between them. The germline V gene has CDR1 LNHDA and CDR2 SQIVND (reference sequence). The CDR3 bases are TGTGCCAGTACCGCGGTATGGGGGCCCGGAAACACCATATATTTT. Its translation: CASTAVWGPGNTIYF.

The chain employs TRBV5-1 and TRBJ2-1; 8 bases align to TRBD1. The trim removed 0 bases at V and 4 bases at J, leaving 3 bases unmatched. The germline gives CDR1 SGHRS, CDR2 YFSETQ. This CDR3 region has 15 residues. The CDR3 DNA reads as TGCGCCAGCAGCTTGGCGAGGGACAGGTACAATGAGCAGTTCTTC. Its protein product is CASSLARDRYNEQFF.

The rearrangement links TRBV5-1 to TRBJ1-6; D is possibly TRBD1 (6 bases). Deletions cut 4 bases from V and 11 bases from J, with 10 bases between. Germline V gene sequence: CDR1 SGHRS, CDR2 YFSETQ. This CDR3 has 12 residues. CDR3 bases: TGCGCCAGCAGCCCGGGACAAGCACCCCTCCACTTT. Translated, it gives CASSPGQAPLHF.

In nucleotides, the CDR3 is TGTGCCAGCACAGGGACAGGGGGAACTAAAGTTTACTTC. Translation: CASTGTGGTKVYF. This chain connects TRBV2 to TRBJ2-7, with TRBD1 identical over 11 bases. The V gene end was trimmed by 7 bases and the J gene end by 13 bases; junction bases not matched to a gene: 12. Germline values: CDR1 SNHLY, CDR2 FYNNEI. There are 13 residues in the CDR3. The full variable domain, rest sourced from reference TRBV2 and TRBJ2-7, is EPEVTQTPSHQVTQMGQEVILRCVPISNHLYFYWYRQILGQKVEFLVSFYNNEISEKSEIFDDQFSVERPDGSNFTLKIRSTKLEDSAMYFCASTGTGGTKVYFGPGTRLTVT.

The chain uses TRBV7-2 and TRBJ2-5, with 7 bases identical to TRBD2. The CDR3 extends over 16 amino acids. Trimming cost V 4 bases and J 0 bases; bases outside gene matches: 8. Germline CDR1 and CDR2: SGHTA and FQGNSA. The CDR3 sequence: CASSSQTSWYQETQYF. The CDR3, as DNA: TGTGCCAGCAGCTCTCAGACTAGCTGGTACCAAGAGACCCAGTACTTC. Drawing the rest from reference TRBV7-2 and TRBJ2-5, the complete variable domain is GAGVSQSPSNKVTEKGKDVELRCDPISGHTALYWYRQSLGQGLEFLIYFQGNSAPDKSGLPSDRFSAERTGGSVSTLTIQRTQQEDSAVYLCASSSQTSWYQETQYFGPGTRLLVL.

The gene calls are TRBV5-1 and TRBJ2-7; 7 bases are shared with TRBD1. Germline CDR1 reads SGHRS; CDR2 reads YFSETQ. The CDR3 loop spans 13 amino acids. Losses at the gene ends were 0 bases for V and 4 bases for J; bases not matched to a gene: 1. CDR3 bases: TGCGCCAGCAGCTTGGAGGGGGCTTACGAGCAGTACTTC. Translated, it gives CASSLEGAYEQYF.

This chain connects TRBV18 to TRBJ2-5, with TRBD2 identical over 10 bases. Germline V gene lookup returns CDR1 KGHSH and CDR2 LQKENI. V trimming: 5 bases; J trimming: 5 bases; junction bases outside the gene matches: 5. The CDR3 runs 14 residues. For the CDR3, the DNA is TGTGCCAGCTCAGTAGCTAGCGGGAGTGAGACCCAGTACTTC. Its protein product is CASSVASGSETQYF.

This chain joins TRBV10-1 and TRBJ1-2; unclear D gene. The CDR3 has 9 residues. The V gene's germline CDR1 is WNHNN and CDR2 SYGVQD (reference sequence). CDR3 DNA sequence: TGCGCGGCCCGCAACGGCTACACCTTC. Translated: CAARNGYTF.

The CDR3 coding sequence is TGTGCCATCAGCACCGCGGGACAGGGTTTAACGGATGGCTACACCTTC. Amino acids: CAISTAGQGLTDGYTF. The V gene is TRBV10-3, the J gene TRBJ1-2; 9 nucleotides align to TRBD1. Trimming at V came to 6 bases and at J to 6 bases, leaving 14 bases not matched to a gene. The length of the CDR3 is 16 residues. The V gene's germline CDR1 is ENHRY and CDR2 SYGVKD.

This chain links TRBV4-1 with TRBJ2-1, with a possible D match to TRBD2 (5 bases). Germline V gene lookup returns CDR1 MGHRA and CDR2 YSYEKL. CDR3 length equals 16 residues. The V end lost 1 base, the J end lost 9 bases, and 19 bases lay between the germline ends. In DNA, the CDR3 is TGCGCCAGCAGCCAAGCCTCGGCTAGCCATCGCGGTGAGCAGTTCTTC. It translates to CASSQASASHRGEQFF.

The CDR3 is CASSQPGGYTQYF. The CDR3 DNA reads as TGCGCCAGCAGCCAGCCGGGGGGATATACGCAGTATTTT. The gene calls are TRBV5-1 and TRBJ2-3; 7 positions agree with TRBD2. V lost 4 bases, J lost 7 bases, and 6 bases stayed unmatched. CDR1 is SGHRS and CDR2 is YFSETQ in the germline V gene. This CDR3 has 13 amino acids.